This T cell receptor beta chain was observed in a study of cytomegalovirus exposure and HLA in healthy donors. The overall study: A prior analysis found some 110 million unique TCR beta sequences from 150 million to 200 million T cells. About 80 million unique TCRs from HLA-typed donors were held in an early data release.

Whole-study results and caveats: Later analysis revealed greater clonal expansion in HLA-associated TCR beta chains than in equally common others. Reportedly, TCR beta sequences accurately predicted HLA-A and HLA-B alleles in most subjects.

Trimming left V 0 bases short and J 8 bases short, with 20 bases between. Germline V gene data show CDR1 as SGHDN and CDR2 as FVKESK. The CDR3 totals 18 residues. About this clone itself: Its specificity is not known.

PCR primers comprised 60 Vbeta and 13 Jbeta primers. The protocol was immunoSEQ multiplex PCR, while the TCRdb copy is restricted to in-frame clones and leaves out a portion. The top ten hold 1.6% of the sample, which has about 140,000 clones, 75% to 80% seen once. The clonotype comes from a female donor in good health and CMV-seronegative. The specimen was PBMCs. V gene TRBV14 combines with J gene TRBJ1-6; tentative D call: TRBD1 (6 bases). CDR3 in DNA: TGTGCCAGCAGCCAAGATTGGGAACCACAGGGTCTTGATTCACCCCTCCACTTT. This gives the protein CASSQDWEPQGLDSPLHF.